This TCR beta chain emerged from a study of graft-versus-host responses after intestinal transplantation. Whole-study context: Transplant types were multivisceral, liver-intestinal, or isolated intestinal. Recipients across the board were started on anti-thymocyte globulin induction, then kept on tacrolimus and steroids for 2 to 4 years.

The V gene's germline CDR1 is LNHDA and CDR2 SQIVND (reference sequence). The length of the CDR3 is 14 residues. V lost 3 bases and J 7 bases, leaving 12 bases between the germline ends. Study results and caveats: Recipient marrow contained GvH clones, some of which appeared first in ileum or blood.

Another site or the posterior iliac crest supplied the bone marrow collected after transplant. A remark on this clone: Its antigen is unidentified.

Using immunoSEQ multiplex PCR, the repertoire was profiled, and TCRdb retains in-frame clones only, with some absent. The sample records some 70,000 clones, 92% being singletons. J is TRBJ1-4 and V is TRBV19, with a weak D call TRBD1 (5 bases). Material: bone marrow, obtained 700 to 850 days after intestinal transplantation. The receptor was isolated from a human patient who received an intestinal transplant, so some T cells may come from the graft donor. The CDR3 protein is CASSMNRLPEKLFF. DNA for the CDR3: TGTGCCAGTAGTATGAACAGGTTGCCTGAAAAACTGTTTTTT.